These 26 T cell receptor beta chains were sequenced from one sample in a study of neoadjuvant anti-PD-1 for oral cavity cancer. Sequencing used immunoSEQ multiplex PCR; TCRdb keeps in-frame clones, though not all of them. The sample has some 71,000 clones, around 82% seen once. The sequences come from PBMCs, collected before nivolumab (anti-PD-1) treatment. These receptor sequences come from a person aged 35 to 85 with oral cavity squamous cell carcinoma.

This clone was found once. The chain links TRBV27 to TRBJ1-1, with D maybe TRBD1 (5 bases). CDR1 and CDR2 from the germline V gene are MNHEY and SMNVEV (reference sequence). V was trimmed by 7 bases and J by 0 bases, leaving 21 bases between them. This CDR3 is built from 17 residues. The CDR3 protein is CASTPIRGWRVNTEAFF. CDR3 DNA: TGTGCCAGCACTCCAATTAGGGGTTGGAGGGTGAACACTGAAGCTTTCTTT.

This clone was seen a single time. The chain couples TRBV10-3 to TRBJ1-4, with a weak D call TRBD1 (5 bases). Trimming removed 4 bases from V and 3 bases from J, with 12 bases in between. The CDR3 loop spans 15 amino acids. CDR1 and CDR2 (germline): ENHRY, SYGVKD. CDR3 coding DNA: TGTGCCATCAGTGTGGAGCGGGGCCCTAATGAAAAACTGTTTTTT. This codes for CAISVERGPNEKLFF.

The rearrangement links TRBV5-1 to TRBJ2-5; a possible D gene is TRBD2 (6 bases). This CDR3 is 14 amino acids long. Trimming pared 5 bases from V and 5 bases from J, leaving 16 bases between. Per the germline V gene, CDR1 is SGHRS and CDR2 is YFSETQ. The CDR3 sequence: CASRSGGVGETQYF. DNA for the CDR3: TGCGCCAGCAGGTCAGGAGGGGTAGGGGAGACCCAGTACTTC.

This clone was detected only once. V is TRBV5-1 and J is TRBJ2-6; D gene uncertain. The V end lost 1 base, the J end lost 0 bases, and 11 bases lay between the germline ends. In germline, CDR1 is SGHRS, CDR2 YFSETQ. This CDR3 contains 17 residues. Here the CDR3 reads CASSLPRHYSGANVLTF. CDR3 nucleotides: TGCGCCAGCAGCTTGCCCCGACACTACTCTGGGGCCAACGTCCTGACTTTC.

V is TRBV7-9 and J is TRBJ2-2; D possibly matches TRBD1 or TRBD2 (5 bases each). CDR1 SEHNR and CDR2 FQNEAQ come from the germline V gene (reference sequence). The CDR3 contains 17 residues. Trimming stripped 1 base from V and 1 base from J, with 13 bases between. This CDR3 reads CASSLGSGTLNTGELFF. DNA of the CDR3: TGTGCCAGCAGCTTAGGATCCGGGACCTTGAACACCGGGGAGCTGTTTTTT. Variable domain in full (rest from reference TRBV7-9 and TRBJ2-2): DTGVSQNPRHKITKRGQNVTFRCDPISEHNRLYWYRQTLGQGPEFLTYFQNEAQLEKSRLLSDRFSAERPKGSFSTLEIQRTEQGDSAMYLCASSLGSGTLNTGELFFGEGSRLTVL.

V and J are TRBV30 and TRBJ2-1; possible D gene TRBD1, 7 bases. Trimming cost V 2 bases and J 7 bases, with 9 bases left between them. CDR1 is GTSNPN, CDR2 SVGIG, per germline (reference sequence). The CDR3 is 12 amino acids. The CDR3 coding sequence is TGTGCCTGGAGTCCAGGGGGGAATGAGCAGTTCTTC. It encodes CAWSPGGNEQFF. The variable domain in full, with the rest retrieved from reference TRBV30 and TRBJ2-1, is SQTIHQWPATLVQPVGSPLSLECTVEGTSNPNLYWYRQAAGRGLQLLFYSVGIGQISSEVPQNLSASRPQDRQFILSSKKLLLSDSGFYLCAWSPGGNEQFFGPGTRLTVL.

This clone came up a few times. The chain carries TRBV5-4 and TRBJ2-5, with D unresolved. Trimming took 1 base from V and 3 from J, leaving 13 bases between them. This CDR3 comprises 15 residues. Germline lookup yields CDR1 SGHNT and CDR2 YYREEE (reference sequence). CDR3 protein: CASSLFWSRKETQYF. CDR3 bases: TGTGCCAGCAGCTTGTTTTGGTCGCGAAAAGAGACCCAGTACTTC.

The chain couples TRBV29-1 to TRBJ2-5; 7 bases align to TRBD1. V shed 4 bases and J 2 bases; nucleotides not matched to a gene: 7. Germline V gives CDR1 SQVTM, CDR2 ANQGSEA. There are 14 residues in the CDR3. In DNA form, the CDR3 reads TGCAGCGTTGTCACAGGGGTTTCTCAAGAGACCCAGTACTTC. Its translation: CSVVTGVSQETQYF.

This sequence joins TRBV7-3 and TRBJ2-1; 10 bases fit TRBD2. CDR1 and CDR2 from the germline V gene are SGHTA and FQGTGA. The CDR3 spans 18 residues. V lost 2 bases to trimming and J lost 6 bases; unmatched junction nucleotides: 13. This CDR3 is CASSLGVGSGRYGNEQFF. In nucleotides, the CDR3 is TGTGCCAGCAGCTTAGGGGTTGGTAGCGGGAGGTATGGCAATGAGCAGTTCTTC.

About this clone: The same CDR3 is also encoded by other DNA sequences in this sample. The gene calls are TRBV6-5 and TRBJ1-1, with a possible D match to TRBD1 (6 bases). This CDR3 is 14 amino acids long. V was cut by 7 bases and J by 1 base, with 13 bases left in between. Germline V gene lookup returns CDR1 MNHEY and CDR2 SVGAGI. The CDR3 sequence is CASNRAMPNTEAFF. For the CDR3, the DNA is TGTGCCAGCAACAGGGCCATGCCGAACACTGAAGCTTTCTTT.

A single count supports this clone. The chain carries TRBV6-9 and TRBJ2-3; TRBD2 agrees at 10 bases. This CDR3 comprises 16 residues. V lost 4 bases, J lost 10 bases, and 14 bases stayed unmatched. The germline CDR1 and CDR2 sequences are MNHGY and SVAAGI. The CDR3 loop is CASSSSGGLAGVAQYF. DNA of the CDR3: TGTGCCAGCAGTTCCTCCGGCGGGCTAGCGGGGGTCGCGCAGTATTTT.

The chain carries TRBV7-3 and TRBJ1-2, with 10 bases fitting TRBD1. The germline gives CDR1 SGHTA, CDR2 FQGTGA. This CDR3 region has 13 residues. Trimming at V came to 6 bases and at J to 7 bases, leaving 5 bases not matched to a gene. CDR3 bases: TGTGCCAGCAGTTCAGGACAGGGGGGTGGCTACACCTTC. This translates into CASSSGQGGGYTF.

This clone was detected only a few times. This chain joins TRBV19 and TRBJ2-3; D is possibly TRBD1 (6 bases). CDR1 and CDR2 (germline): LNHDA, SQIVND (reference sequence). Trimming left V 7 bases short and J 6 bases short, with 17 bases between. The CDR3 is 14 residues long. CDR3 sequence: CASTTNRVPDTQYF. The DNA of the CDR3 is TGTGCCAGTACCACAAACAGGGTTCCGGATACGCAGTATTTT.

Only one count was recorded for this clone. This chain joins TRBV30 and TRBJ1-1; 9 bases agree with TRBD1. Trimming took 5 bases from V and 8 from J; bases not matched to a gene: 9. Germline CDR1 is GTSNPN and CDR2 is SVGIG (reference sequence). This CDR3 has 13 residues. The CDR3 protein is CAWAGQGRTEAFF. The CDR3 DNA follows: TGTGCCTGGGCGGGACAGGGACGAACGGAAGCTTTCTTT.

This chain uses TRBV19 with TRBJ2-7; 7 bases are a match to TRBD1. Trimming at V came to 4 bases and at J to 2 bases, leaving 8 bases not matched to a gene. The CDR3 length is 15 residues. Germline lookup yields CDR1 LNHDA and CDR2 SQIVND (reference sequence). The CDR3 DNA reads TGTGCCAGTAGTAACCGGATACAGGGGCCCTACGAGCAGTACTTC. It specifies CASSNRIQGPYEQYF.

This chain links TRBV7-9 with TRBJ1-4, with TRBD1 matching over 9 bases. This CDR3 is built from 16 residues. The V gene's germline CDR1 is SEHNR and CDR2 FQNEAQ (reference sequence). The V segment lost 1 base and the J segment 8 bases; nucleotides outside the gene matches: 8. The CDR3 is CASSLGLLGTGEKLFF. The CDR3 DNA sequence: TGTGCCAGCAGCTTAGGCCTCTTAGGGACAGGGGAAAAACTGTTTTTT.

This chain joins TRBV2 and TRBJ2-7; no clear D. The V and J ends lost 2 bases and 3 bases respectively, with 17 bases between them. The CDR3 has 16 residues. Germline values: CDR1 SNHLY, CDR2 FYNNEI. The CDR3 is CASSEFSSLLSYEQYF. The CDR3 bases are TGTGCCAGCAGTGAATTCTCCTCTCTGCTTAGCTACGAGCAGTACTTC.

In this sample, this clone turned up once. The V call is TRBV7-3, the J call TRBJ2-1; 9 nucleotides agree with TRBD2. In germline, CDR1 is SGHTA, CDR2 FQGTGA. After removal of 2 bases from V and 6 bases from J, the junction contained 2 bases not matched to a gene. There are 14 residues in the CDR3. CDR3 sequence: CASSLGGRANEQFF. The CDR3 DNA reads as TGTGCCAGCAGCTTAGGCGGGAGGGCCAATGAGCAGTTCTTC.

The rearrangement links TRBV11-3 to TRBJ2-2; D not resolved. Germline V gene data show CDR1 as SGHNT and CDR2 as YENEEA. The CDR3 is 13 amino acids. Trimming removed 3 bases from V and 7 bases from J, with 9 bases in between. CDR3 DNA: TGTGCCAGCAGCTTTCAGTGGAGCGGGGAGCTGTTTTTT. The encoded protein is CASSFQWSGELFF.

In this sample, this clone turned up once. This chain connects TRBV29-1 to TRBJ1-1; TRBD1 aligns across 9 bases. The CDR3 length is 17 residues. From germline, CDR1 is SQVTM and CDR2 ANQGSEA. V trimming: 2 bases; J trimming: 3 bases; junction bases outside the gene matches: 13. The CDR3 DNA reads as TGCAGCGTTGAATCTCTACAGGGGGCGCTTGGGGACACTGAAGCTTTCTTT. Translated, it gives CSVESLQGALGDTEAFF.

The rearrangement uses TRBV6-1 and TRBJ2-7; D may be TRBD1 (5 bases). Germline CDR1 is MNHNS and CDR2 is SASEGT. The CDR3 is 14 residues long. The germline V and J ends were trimmed by 5 bases and 7 bases, with 18 bases remaining between them. This chain's CDR3 is CASSPDGSAGEQYF. The CDR3, as DNA: TGTGCCAGCAGTCCAGACGGGTCCGCAGGGGAGCAGTACTTC.

The chain joins TRBV27 to TRBJ1-1, with TRBD1 as a possible D gene (5 bases). The germline V gene has CDR1 MNHEY and CDR2 SMNVEV (reference sequence). Trimming pared 5 bases from V and 2 bases from J, leaving 15 bases between. This CDR3 is 15 amino acids long. CDR3 sequence reads: CASSPGRGYNTEAFF. The CDR3 coding sequence is TGTGCCAGCAGTCCGGGACGGGGCTATAACACTGAAGCTTTCTTT.

J is TRBJ2-1 and V is TRBV7-3, with 8 positions matching TRBD2. CDR3 length: 17 residues. Unmatched junction bases numbered 15, after V lost 5 bases and J lost 6 bases. Per germline, CDR1 SGHTA and CDR2 FQGTGA. The CDR3: CASSPNGREGPSNEQFF. The DNA of the CDR3 is TGTGCCAGCAGCCCGAACGGGAGGGAGGGACCGTCCAATGAGCAGTTCTTC.

DNA of the CDR3: TGTGCCAGCAGTCGGTATAGGCAGACGAACACCGGGGAGCTGTTTTTT. Its protein product is CASSRYRQTNTGELFF. This chain links TRBV28 with TRBJ2-2, with unresolved D. CDR3 length: 16 amino acids. Trimming cost V 5 bases and J 0 bases, with 13 bases left between them. Germline loops: CDR1 MDHEN, CDR2 SYDVKM.

The chain couples TRBV30 to TRBJ1-5, with D perhaps TRBD1 (5 bases). Germline V gene lookup returns CDR1 GTSNPN and CDR2 SVGIG (reference sequence). This CDR3 contains 14 residues. V was shortened by 2 bases and J by 6 bases, with 14 bases between the two germline ends. The CDR3 nucleotides read TGTGCCTGGAGTTTGGGACTGGGGGGTCAGCCCCAGCATTTT. It is translated as CAWSLGLGGQPQHF.

V and J are TRBV11-2 and TRBJ2-7, with D possibly TRBD1 on 6 matching bases. Germline loops: CDR1 SGHAT, CDR2 FQNNGV. V was clipped by 5 bases and J by 1 base, with 12 bases between them. The CDR3 contains 14 residues. The CDR3 DNA is TGTGCCAGCAGCGTCAACAGGGATTCCTACGAGCAGTACTTC. Protein: CASSVNRDSYEQYF.